The rows below give T cell receptor beta chains drawn from one sample of a study of blood T cell repertoires in COVID-19. The protocol was immunoSEQ multiplex PCR, while the TCRdb copy is restricted to in-frame clones and leaves out a portion. Here the sample spans 130,000 to 150,000 clones, approximately 80% being singletons. Sequences were obtained from peripheral blood. Receptors originate from a human donor with acute or convalescent COVID-19. The donor label of this sample is uncertain. Each CDR3 is given without its conserved first and last residue. Only part of the rows carry a size: once, few, many, or a class if the clone is expanded.

>.|TRBV5-1|TRBJ1-1
ASSLRTANTEAF
>.|TRBV6-5|TRBJ1-5
ASNRDMGGNQPQH
>.|TRBV18|TRBJ1-6
ASSPGANSPLH
>.|TRBV24-1|TRBJ2-1
ATSDPSVGRGDNEQF
>.|TRBV2|TRBJ1-6
ASLGGFPQSPLH
>few|TRBV11-2|TRBJ1-2
ASSSPGGGSYGYT
>.|TRBV3-1/TRBV3-2|TRBJ2-7
ASSRGIIDTPYEQY
>.|TRBV5-6|TRBJ1-1
ASSLQGSWAF
>.|TRBV7-6|TRBJ2-3
ASSPRSGDTQY
>once|TRBV19|TRBJ2-2
ATTYRPTGELF
>once|TRBV27|TRBJ1-1
ASSALRGGTEAF
>once|TRBV5-1|TRBJ1-2
ASSLGQGSGYT
>.|TRBV18|TRBJ1-2
ASSPSDATASINGYT
>few|TRBV24-1|TRBJ2-3
ATSFGGVSTDTQY
>once|TRBV6-5|TRBJ1-2
ASPKTGNYGYT
>.|TRBV2|TRBJ2-6
ASSEDRARGANVLT
>once|TRBV6-5|TRBJ1-1
ASSPRQGLWDAF
>.|TRBV11-2|TRBJ1-1
ASSPQRNTEAF
>.|TRBV24-1|TRBJ1-2
ATSDSGIYGYT
>many|TRBV6-5|TRBJ2-3
ASNPGGAGTDTQY
>.|TRBV6-5|TRBJ1-4
ASSYSLAGSNEKLF
>.|TRBV7-8|TRBJ2-2
ASSLRGRVNTGELF
>.|TRBV5-4|TRBJ1-2
ASSLTTENYGYT
>.|TRBV5-4|TRBJ2-3
ASSPPGQGTDTQY
>.|TRBV5-4|TRBJ1-2
ASSLAIRANYGYT
>.|TRBV2|TRBJ1-2
ASLRSYVAYT
>.|TRBV7-9|TRBJ2-2
ASRGWETGGINTGELF
>.|TRBV10-3|TRBJ2-1
AITAGVGEQF